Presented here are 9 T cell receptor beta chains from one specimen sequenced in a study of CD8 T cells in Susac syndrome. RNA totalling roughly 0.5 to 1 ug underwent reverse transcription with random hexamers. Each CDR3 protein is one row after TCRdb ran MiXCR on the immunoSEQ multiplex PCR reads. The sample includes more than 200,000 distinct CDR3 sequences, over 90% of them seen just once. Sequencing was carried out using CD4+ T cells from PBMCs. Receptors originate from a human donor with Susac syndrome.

CDR3 region: CASSRTGNEKLFF. In DNA form, the CDR3 reads TGTGCCAGCAGCAGGACAGGGAATGAAAAACTGTTTTTT. The chain recombines TRBV5-4 with TRBJ1-4; 8 bases are shared with TRBD1. The germline V gene encodes CDR1 SGHNT and CDR2 YYREEE (reference sequence). The J segment lost 5 bases and the V segment lost 4 bases, leaving 1 base of the junction unmatched. The CDR3 loop spans 13 amino acids.

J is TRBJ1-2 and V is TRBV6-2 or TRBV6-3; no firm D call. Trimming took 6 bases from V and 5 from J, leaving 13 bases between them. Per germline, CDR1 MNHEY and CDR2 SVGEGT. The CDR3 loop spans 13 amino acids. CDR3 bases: TGTGCCAGCAGAGAGGCGGATCCTTATGGCTACACCTTC. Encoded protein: CASREADPYGYTF.

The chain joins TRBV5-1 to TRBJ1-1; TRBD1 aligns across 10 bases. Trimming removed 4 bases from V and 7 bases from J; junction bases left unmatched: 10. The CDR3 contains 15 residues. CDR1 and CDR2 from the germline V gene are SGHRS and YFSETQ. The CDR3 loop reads CASSGLTGGEIEAFF. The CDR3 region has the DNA TGCGCCAGCAGCGGACTGACAGGGGGCGAGATTGAAGCTTTCTTT.

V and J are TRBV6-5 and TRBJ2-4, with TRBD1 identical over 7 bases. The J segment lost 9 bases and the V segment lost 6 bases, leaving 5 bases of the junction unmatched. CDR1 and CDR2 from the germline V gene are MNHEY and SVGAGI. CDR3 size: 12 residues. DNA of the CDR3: TGTGCCAGCAGAAATAGACAGGGCATTCAGTACTTC. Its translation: CASRNRQGIQYF.

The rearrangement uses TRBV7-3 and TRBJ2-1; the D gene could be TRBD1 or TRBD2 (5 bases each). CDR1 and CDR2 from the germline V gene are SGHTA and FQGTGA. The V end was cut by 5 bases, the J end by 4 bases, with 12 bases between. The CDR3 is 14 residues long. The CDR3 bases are TGTGCCAGCAGCCCTGCTGGGGGTTACAATGAGCAGTTCTTC. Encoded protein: CASSPAGGYNEQFF.

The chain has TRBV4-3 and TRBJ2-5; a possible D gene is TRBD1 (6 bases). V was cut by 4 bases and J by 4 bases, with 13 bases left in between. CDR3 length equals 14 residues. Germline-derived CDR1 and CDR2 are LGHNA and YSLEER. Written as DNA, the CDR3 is TGCGCCAGCAGCCCTTTACAGGGCACAGAGACCCAGTACTTC. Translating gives CASSPLQGTETQYF.

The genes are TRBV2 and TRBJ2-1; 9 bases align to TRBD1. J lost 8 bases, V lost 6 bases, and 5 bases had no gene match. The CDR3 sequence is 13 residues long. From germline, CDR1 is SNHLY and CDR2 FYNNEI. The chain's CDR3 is CASSGTGYHEQFF. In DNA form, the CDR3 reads TGTGCCAGCAGCGGGACAGGGTATCATGAGCAGTTCTTC.

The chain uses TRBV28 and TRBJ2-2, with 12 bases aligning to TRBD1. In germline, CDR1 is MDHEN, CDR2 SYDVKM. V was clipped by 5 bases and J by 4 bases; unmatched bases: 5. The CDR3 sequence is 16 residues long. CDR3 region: CASSRDRGPGTGELFF. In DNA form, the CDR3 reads TGTGCCAGCAGTAGGGACAGGGGGCCTGGCACCGGGGAGCTGTTTTTT.

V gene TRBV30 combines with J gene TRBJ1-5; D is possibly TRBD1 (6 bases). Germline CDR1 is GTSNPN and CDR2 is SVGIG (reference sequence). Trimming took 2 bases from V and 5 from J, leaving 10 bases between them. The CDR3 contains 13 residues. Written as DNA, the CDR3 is TGTGCCTGGAGTAAAGGGGGGGATCAGCCCCAGCATTTT. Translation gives CAWSKGGDQPQHF.